A selection of T cell receptor beta chains follows, all from one sample in a study of T-cell memory formation after mild COVID-19. Using its own MiXCR run on the 5' RACE reads, TCRdb lists one record per CDR3 protein. In the table there are roughly 100,000 distinct CDR3 sequences, roughly 16% of which are singletons. The sample was PBMCs or a T cell subset sorted from them (not recorded which). Source of these receptors: a man younger than 35 who had mild COVID-19 (a few samples of this study predate the infection). Cell type and time point are not known. Each CDR3 is given without its conserved first and last residue. Fields, in order: V gene, J gene, CDR3 protein.

TRBV11-1	TRBJ2-1	ASSQIGQGIEQF
TRBV15	TRBJ2-1	ATRGRGAAEQF
TRBV29-1	TRBJ2-2	SVEDWGDTGELF
TRBV5-1	TRBJ2-1	ASSFSNEQF
TRBV10-3	TRBJ2-4	AISESTDRFD
TRBV6-2/TRBV6-3	TRBJ2-7	ASSSRVGDEQY
TRBV7-3	TRBJ2-5	ASSPSGGAGRETQY
TRBV6-6	TRBJ1-2	ASSYSILQGAVTGYT
TRBV12-3/TRBV12-4	TRBJ1-4	ASSSGGPNEKLF
TRBV7-9	TRBJ2-3	ASSWMDSYTDTQY
TRBV7-9	TRBJ2-7	ASSLAPGVGYEQY
TRBV5-1	TRBJ2-3	ASSTRTSGGIDTQY
TRBV4-1	TRBJ1-1	ASSSKVNTEAF
TRBV20-1	TRBJ1-1	SARDLGRRNTEAF
TRBV6-2/TRBV6-3	TRBJ1-2	AGRTSYYGYT
TRBV29-1	TRBJ1-6	SGGQEGPPLH
TRBV14	TRBJ1-1	ASSLLGQGSNTEAF
TRBV12-3/TRBV12-4	TRBJ1-4	ASRVDRPTNEKLF
TRBV4-1	TRBJ1-1	ASSQRQGNTEAF
TRBV6-5	TRBJ2-4	ASSYAGEGIQY
TRBV6-5	TRBJ2-5	ASETLLGGQETQY
TRBV11-2	TRBJ1-1	ASSSYPNTEAF
TRBV27	TRBJ2-3	ASSPVGVAGSTDTQY
TRBV4-1	TRBJ2-4	ASRHVGGRVNIQY
TRBV6-6	TRBJ1-1	ASSYSSDKRDTEAF
TRBV20-1	TRBJ2-1	SARIGPHDNEQF
TRBV6-5	TRBJ1-2	ASSYQDGYGYT
TRBV5-6	TRBJ1-1	ASSLGPGSGTEAF
TRBV7-8	TRBJ2-7	ASRSGVAYEQY
TRBV5-1	TRBJ2-3	ASSLDGGTQY
TRBV6-2/TRBV6-3	TRBJ2-1	ASRRLGLEQF
TRBV7-7	TRBJ2-3	ASSLPGASGGPVRSTDTQY
TRBV15	TRBJ2-3	ATSKRREGTDTQY
TRBV7-9	TRBJ2-7	ASSLTGQGTRAYEQY
TRBV4-1	TRBJ2-3	ASSQMGGASTDTQY
TRBV4-1	TRBJ1-5	ASSRLLGEQYSNQPQH
TRBV9	TRBJ1-1	ASSVVAQNTEAF
TRBV7-2	TRBJ2-2	ASFKENTGELF
TRBV11-2	TRBJ2-7	ASSHPYEQY
TRBV12-3/TRBV12-4	TRBJ2-3	ASSYNGGATDTQY
TRBV28	TRBJ1-2	ASIYRDRVNYGYT
TRBV7-9	TRBJ2-5	ASSQETQY
TRBV7-2	TRBJ1-2	ASSLDGLQGFNYGYT
TRBV6-2/TRBV6-3	TRBJ2-7	ASSSRLAGQSYEQY
TRBV12-3/TRBV12-4	TRBJ2-5	ASSPPDSQETQY
TRBV10-3	TRBJ2-7	AISQTGPGGEQY
TRBV29-1	TRBJ2-5	SVDWCGSKETQY
TRBV11-2	TRBJ2-4	ASSVQGNIQY
TRBV24-1	TRBJ2-3	ATSDIRDKADTQY
TRBV4-2	TRBJ1-4	ASSQEGPSGNEKLF
TRBV7-3	TRBJ1-1	ASSFVRAARKTEAF
TRBV4-1	TRBJ2-5	ASSQIGEGETQY